Listed below are T cell receptor beta chains from one sample, sequenced in a study of regulatory T cells in long-lasting Graves disease. Each CDR3 protein gets one entry after TCRdb re-called the multiplex PCR reads with MiXCR. Of roughly 610,000 distinct CDR3 sequences listed, around 15% are singletons. These sequences were also reported in another study, on T cells in Graves' hyperthyroidism and ophthalmopathy.

The specimen comprised peripheral blood mononuclear cells (PBMCs), sampled at new diagnosis, from a patient treated with antithyroid drugs. The receptors were gathered from a man aged 18 to 30 with Graves disease. CDR3s include the opening cysteine and the closing phenylalanine or tryptophan. The order of the fields is J gene, V gene, clone size, D gene, CDR3 DNA, CDR3 protein. D genes are given only for firm matches. Clone size appears in some rows only: once, few, many, or a class for an expanded clone.

TRBJ2-7 | TRBV20-1 | many | NA | TGCAGTGCTAGACAGGGGGGCTACGAGCAGTACTTC | CSARQGGYEQYF
TRBJ2-1 | TRBV4-1 | few | NA | TGCGCCAGCAGCCAAGCACCCGGGCGACTGAACAATGAGCAGTTCTTC | CASSQAPGRLNNEQFF
TRBJ2-1 | TRBV30 | many | NA | TGTGCATGCCAGGGGAATGAGCAGTTCTTC | CACQGNEQFF
TRBJ1-5 | TRBV6-1 | NA | NA | TGTGCCAGCAGCGGAATGACAGGCCCTTATAGCAATCAGCCCCAGCATTTT | CASSGMTGPYSNQPQHF
TRBJ1-2 | TRBV3-1 | NA | NA | TGTGCCAGCAGCCAAGGAAACAGGGTTGGACTTGGAGGTGGCTACACCTTC | CASSQGNRVGLGGGYTF
TRBJ2-2 | TRBV29-1 | few | NA | TGCAGCGTTGAGACGGTAGGAGGGGAGCTGTTTTTT | CSVETVGGELFF
TRBJ2-7 | TRBV6-1 | many | NA | TGTGCCAGCAGTCCCCTAGGGAGGAAGGCCTACGAGCAGTACTTC | CASSPLGRKAYEQYF
TRBJ2-1 | TRBV6-5 | few | NA | TGTGCCAGCAGTTACTTCCCAGAGGGGGAAAGCTCCTACAATGAGCAGTTCTTC | CASSYFPEGESSYNEQFF
TRBJ2-3 | TRBV29-1 | few | TRBD2 | TGCAGCGTTGCTGGCGGGAGGGCTAGCACAGATACGCAGTATTTT | CSVAGGRASTDTQYF
TRBJ2-3 | TRBV24-1 | many | NA | TGTGCCACCGGCGGAGATACGCAGTATTTT | CATGGDTQYF
TRBJ2-4 | TRBV19 | NA | NA | TGTGCCAGTAGTATTACATTGAGGGCCAAAAACATTCAGTACTTC | CASSITLRAKNIQYF
TRBJ2-1 | TRBV27 | many | TRBD2 | TGTGCCAGCAGTTCACCACTAGCGAAACTTACCAATGAGCAGTTCTTC | CASSSPLAKLTNEQFF
TRBJ2-3 | TRBV5-1 | many | TRBD1 | TGCGCCAGCAGCACGGACAGGGGGCGCTTAGATACGCAGTATTTT | CASSTDRGRLDTQYF
TRBJ2-3 | TRBV2 | NA | TRBD2 | TGTGCCAGCAGTGATCGTCGGGGGAGGGCCCAGACGCAGTATTTT | CASSDRRGRAQTQYF
TRBJ2-1 | TRBV14 | NA | TRBD1 | TGTGCCAGCAGCCCTACACAGGGGATTGAAAGCAATGAGCAGTTCTTC | CASSPTQGIESNEQFF
TRBJ1-1 | TRBV12-3/TRBV12-4 | many | NA | TGTGCCAGCAGTTTCAAGCTGAGCACTGAAGCTTTCTTT | CASSFKLSTEAFF
TRBJ2-7 | TRBV7-9 | many | TRBD1 | TGTGCCAGCAGCGGTCAAGGGCGGGACAGGGTAACCTACGAGCAGTACTTC | CASSGQGRDRVTYEQYF